This T cell receptor beta chain was profiled in a study of blood T cell repertoires in COVID-19. Study context: COVID-19 samples from acute and convalescent phases originated in the United States, Italy and Spain. In each case, the material was cDNA or gDNA derived from T cells, B-cell-depleted T cells, or PBMCs.

J lost 0 bases, V lost 1 base, and 11 bases had no gene match. The CDR3 has 19 amino acids. The germline V gene has CDR1 SGHTA and CDR2 FQGNSA. Per the study methods: Amplifying reference gene primers gave estimates of nucleated cell counts. Only in-frame clones appear in the TCRdb table, and some are missing; sequencing was by immunoSEQ multiplex PCR. V, J and clone size were drawn from that table, and D and trimming were deduced from the DNA. In the table there are about 200,000 clones, approximately 84% of which are singletons. This clonotype was obtained from a woman of 80 years or more with acute or convalescent COVID-19. This sequence joins TRBV7-2 and TRBJ2-7; 11 bases line up with TRBD2. Sequencing was done on a sample of peripheral blood. CDR3 nucleotides: TGTGCCAGCAGCTTAGTCGGGACTAGCGGCCCTTACTCCTCCTACGAGCAGTACTTC. It yields the protein CASSLVGTSGPYSSYEQYF.